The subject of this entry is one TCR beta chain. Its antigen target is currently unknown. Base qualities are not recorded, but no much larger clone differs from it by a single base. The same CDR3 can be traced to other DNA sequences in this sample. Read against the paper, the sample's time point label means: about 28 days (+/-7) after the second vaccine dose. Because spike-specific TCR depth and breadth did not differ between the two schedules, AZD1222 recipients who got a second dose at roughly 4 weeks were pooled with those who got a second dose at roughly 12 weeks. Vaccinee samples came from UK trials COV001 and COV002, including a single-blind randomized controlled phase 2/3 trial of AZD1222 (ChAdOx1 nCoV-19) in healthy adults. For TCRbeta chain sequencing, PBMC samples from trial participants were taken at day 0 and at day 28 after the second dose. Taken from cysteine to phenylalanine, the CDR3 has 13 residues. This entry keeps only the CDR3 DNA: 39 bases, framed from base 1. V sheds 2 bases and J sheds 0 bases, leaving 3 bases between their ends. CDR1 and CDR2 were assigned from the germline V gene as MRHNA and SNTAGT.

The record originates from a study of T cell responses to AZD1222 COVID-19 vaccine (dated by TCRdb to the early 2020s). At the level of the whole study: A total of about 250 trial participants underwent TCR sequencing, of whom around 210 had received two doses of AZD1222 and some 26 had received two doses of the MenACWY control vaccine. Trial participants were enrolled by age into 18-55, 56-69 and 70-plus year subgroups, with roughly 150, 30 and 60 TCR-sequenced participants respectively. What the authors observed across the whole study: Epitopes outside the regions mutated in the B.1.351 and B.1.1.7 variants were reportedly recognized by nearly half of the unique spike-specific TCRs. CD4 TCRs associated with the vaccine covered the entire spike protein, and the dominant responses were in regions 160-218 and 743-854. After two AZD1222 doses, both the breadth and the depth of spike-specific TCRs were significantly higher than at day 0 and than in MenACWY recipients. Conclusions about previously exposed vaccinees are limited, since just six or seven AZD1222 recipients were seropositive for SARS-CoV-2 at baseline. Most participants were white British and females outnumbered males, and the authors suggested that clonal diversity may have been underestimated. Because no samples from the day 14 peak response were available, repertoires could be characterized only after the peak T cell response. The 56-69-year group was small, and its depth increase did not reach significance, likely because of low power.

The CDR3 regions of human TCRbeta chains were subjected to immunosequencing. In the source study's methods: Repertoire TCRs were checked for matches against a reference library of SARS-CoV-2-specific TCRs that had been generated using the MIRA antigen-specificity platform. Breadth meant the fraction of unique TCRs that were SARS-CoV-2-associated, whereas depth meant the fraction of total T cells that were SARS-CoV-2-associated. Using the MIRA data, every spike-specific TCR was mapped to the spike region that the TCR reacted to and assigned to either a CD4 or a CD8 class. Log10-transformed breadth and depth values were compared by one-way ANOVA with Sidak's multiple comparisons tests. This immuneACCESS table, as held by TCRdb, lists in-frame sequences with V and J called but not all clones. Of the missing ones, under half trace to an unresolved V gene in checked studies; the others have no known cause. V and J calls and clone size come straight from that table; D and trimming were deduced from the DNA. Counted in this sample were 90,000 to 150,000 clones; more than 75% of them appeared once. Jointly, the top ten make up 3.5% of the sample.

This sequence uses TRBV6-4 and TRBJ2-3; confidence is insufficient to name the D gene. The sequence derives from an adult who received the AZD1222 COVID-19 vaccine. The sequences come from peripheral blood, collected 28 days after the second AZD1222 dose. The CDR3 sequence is CASSDTSTDTQYF. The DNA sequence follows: TGTGCCAGCAGTGACACTAGCACAGATACGCAGTATTTT.